These 7 T cell receptor beta chains were sequenced from one sample in a study of cytotoxic CD8 clonotypes in ibrutinib-treated CLL. Some clones are missing from TCRdb's copy, which holds only in-frame ones; the method was immunoSEQ multiplex PCR. In the table there are 300,000 or so clones, 60% to 80% of which are singletons. The sample was PBMCs, taken after 36 months of ibrutinib treatment. All receptors derive from a human donor with chronic lymphocytic leukemia.

The CDR3: CASSYSLAGVITDTQYF. The DNA of the CDR3 is TGCGCCAGCAGCTATTCACTAGCGGGGGTGATCACAGATACGCAGTATTTT. The rearrangement links TRBV5-1 to TRBJ2-3, with 11 bases matching TRBD2. The CDR3 has 17 residues. V was clipped by 3 bases and J by 2 bases; unmatched bases: 8. CDR1 is SGHRS and CDR2 is YFSETQ in the germline V gene. The entire variable domain, with the rest obtained from reference TRBV5-1 and TRBJ2-3, is as follows: KAGVTQTPRYLIKTRGQQVTLSCSPISGHRSVSWYQQTPGQGLQFLFEYFSETQRNKGNFPGRFSGRQFSNSRSEMNVSTLELGDSALYLCASSYSLAGVITDTQYFGPGTRLTVL.

In this sample, this clone turned up a few times. The CDR3 here is CASRGQGSAQPQHF. The CDR3 nucleotides read TGTGCCAGCAGGGGCCAAGGGTCAGCTCAGCCCCAGCATTTT. This chain connects TRBV6-1 to TRBJ1-5; unclear D gene. The germline CDR1 and CDR2 sequences are MNHNS and SASEGT. Trimming pared 6 bases from V and 6 bases from J, leaving 15 bases between. The CDR3 length is 14 residues.

The rearrangement joins TRBV5-1 to TRBJ2-3, with D hard to call. Germline CDR1 SGHRS, CDR2 YFSETQ. With 0 bases removed from V and 5 bases from J, the gap between germline ends came to 10 bases. The CDR3 runs 14 residues. The CDR3 loop is CASSLDSPGDTQYF. CDR3 in DNA: TGCGCCAGCAGCTTGGACTCGCCGGGAGATACGCAGTATTTT.

This chain links TRBV10-3 with TRBJ1-5; weak D call: TRBD1 (5 bases). V was clipped by 6 bases and J by 3 bases, with 12 bases between them. The CDR3 covers 14 residues. CDR1 is ENHRY, CDR2 SYGVKD, per germline. The CDR3 DNA follows: TGTGCCATCAGAGAGCAGGGAAACAATCAGCCCCAGCATTTT. This translates into CAIREQGNNQPQHF.

The chain combines TRBV7-2 with TRBJ1-2, with D possibly being TRBD1 (6 bases). V was trimmed by 1 base and J by 6 bases, leaving 21 bases between them. CDR3 length: 17 residues. The V gene's germline CDR1 is SGHTA and CDR2 FQGNSA. The CDR3 sequence: CASSLDEVRGAGNGYTF. The CDR3 DNA sequence: TGTGCCAGCAGCTTAGATGAGGTCAGGGGAGCGGGGAATGGCTACACCTTC.

This clone was seen a few times. This chain joins TRBV4-1 and TRBJ1-2; maybe TRBD1 (5 bases). The CDR3 runs to 12 residues. Deletions cut 6 bases from V and 4 bases from J, with 9 bases between. Germline V gives CDR1 MGHRA, CDR2 YSYEKL. CDR3 protein: CASRGGSYGYTF. CDR3 DNA: TGCGCCAGCAGGGGGGGTTCCTATGGCTACACCTTC.

J is TRBJ1-6 and V is TRBV7-2, with a tentative D call TRBD1 (5 bases). The CDR3 length is 17 residues. Germline lookup yields CDR1 SGHTA and CDR2 FQGNSA. V was clipped by 5 bases and J by 9 bases, with 23 bases between them. CDR3 nucleotide sequence: TGTGCCAGCAGCCCTACCTACTCAGGGCTAGGCATTTCACCCCTCCACTTT. The encoded protein is CASSPTYSGLGISPLHF. Drawing the rest from reference TRBV7-2 and TRBJ1-6, the complete variable domain is GAGVSQSPSNKVTEKGKDVELRCDPISGHTALYWYRQSLGQGLEFLIYFQGNSAPDKSGLPSDRFSAERTGGSVSTLTIQRTQQEDSAVYLCASSPTYSGLGISPLHFGNGTRLTVT.